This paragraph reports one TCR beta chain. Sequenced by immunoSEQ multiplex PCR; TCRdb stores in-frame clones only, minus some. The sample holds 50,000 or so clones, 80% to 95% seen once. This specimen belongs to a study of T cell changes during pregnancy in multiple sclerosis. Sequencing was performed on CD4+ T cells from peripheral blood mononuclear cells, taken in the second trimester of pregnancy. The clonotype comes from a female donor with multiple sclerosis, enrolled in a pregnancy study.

The CDR3 nucleotides are TGTGCCAGCAGCCCTCCCTGGGGGCGCAGTCCAGATACGCAGTATTTT. Translation: CASSPPWGRSPDTQYF. J is TRBJ2-3 and V is TRBV14, with D maybe TRBD1 (6 bases). The CDR3 is 16 amino acids. The germline V gene has CDR1 SGHDN and CDR2 FVKESK. With 4 bases removed from V and 4 bases from J, the gap between germline ends came to 18 bases.